This entry is about one T cell receptor beta chain. Its antigen is undetermined. With a J-beta primer mix and a sample-barcoded 5' primer, a second PCR ran 7 to 11 cycles. A template-switch adaptor containing 12 random nucleotides labeled each cDNA molecule. TCRdb analysed the 5' RACE reads with MiXCR anew, one entry per CDR3 protein. This table holds approximately 800,000 distinct CDR3 sequences, around three fifths found once. The data belong to a study of blood T cells in healthy people across ages. Study-level points and caveats: Donors of long life had a larger count of naive CD4+ cells and greater diversity than aged donors. CMV status of donors was not determined, possibly confounding expanded clonotype changes. Estimated diversity across one million T cells was deemed an underestimate.

Germline assignment: CDR1 LGHDT and CDR2 YNNKEL (reference sequence). The CDR3 contains 15 residues. Trimming removed 2 bases at V and 6 bases at J, with 15 bases between. The sample consisted of blood. The sequence was collected from a man aged 35 to 55 in good health. This sequence joins TRBV3-1 and TRBJ2-3; no clear D. CDR3 in amino acids: CASSQSPQTQDTQYF. CDR3 coding DNA: TGTGCCAGCAGCCAATCTCCCCAAACACAGGATACGCAGTATTTT.